This T cell receptor beta chain is from a study of shared clonotypes between healthy human individuals. Across the whole study: Donors, aged 18 to 49, were a couple of women and a few men.

V was pared by 0 bases and J by 4 bases, with 5 bases between. Germline CDR1 is SGHDT and CDR2 is YYEEEE. CDR3 size: 13 residues. Clones were read by immunoSEQ multiplex PCR, and TCRdb kept only the in-frame ones, dropping some. The repertoire holds approximately 320,000 clones, with roughly 84% as singletons. About this clone itself: The sample holds other DNA sequences that translate to the same CDR3.

The chain employs TRBV5-6 and TRBJ2-1; D remains unclear. Sequenced: memory CD8+ T cells sorted from blood. As for subset: CD45RO+ cells pooled with CCR7-negative TemRA cells. The sequence came from a man younger than 35 in good health. The CDR3 loop reads CASSLAQYNEQFF. The CDR3 region has the DNA TGTGCCAGCAGCTTGGCGCAGTACAATGAGCAGTTCTTC.